This T cell receptor beta chain was sequenced in a study of T cell changes during pregnancy in multiple sclerosis. The CDR3 has 17 amino acids. J lost 4 bases, V lost 3 bases, and 7 bases had no gene match. The germline gives CDR1 LNHNV, CDR2 YYDKDF (reference sequence). This clone was seen once. Only in-frame clones appear in the TCRdb table, and some are missing; sequencing was by immunoSEQ multiplex PCR. The sample lists tens of thousands of clones, roughly 92% occurring once. This receptor was taken from a female donor with multiple sclerosis, enrolled in a pregnancy study. This sequence joins TRBV15 and TRBJ2-1; 12 positions agree with TRBD2. The sequencing here drew on peripheral blood, taken in the first trimester of pregnancy. In DNA, the CDR3 is TGTGCCACCAGCAGGGGGGCTAGCGGGAGGGTTTACAATGAGCAGTTCTTC. It translates to CATSRGASGRVYNEQFF.